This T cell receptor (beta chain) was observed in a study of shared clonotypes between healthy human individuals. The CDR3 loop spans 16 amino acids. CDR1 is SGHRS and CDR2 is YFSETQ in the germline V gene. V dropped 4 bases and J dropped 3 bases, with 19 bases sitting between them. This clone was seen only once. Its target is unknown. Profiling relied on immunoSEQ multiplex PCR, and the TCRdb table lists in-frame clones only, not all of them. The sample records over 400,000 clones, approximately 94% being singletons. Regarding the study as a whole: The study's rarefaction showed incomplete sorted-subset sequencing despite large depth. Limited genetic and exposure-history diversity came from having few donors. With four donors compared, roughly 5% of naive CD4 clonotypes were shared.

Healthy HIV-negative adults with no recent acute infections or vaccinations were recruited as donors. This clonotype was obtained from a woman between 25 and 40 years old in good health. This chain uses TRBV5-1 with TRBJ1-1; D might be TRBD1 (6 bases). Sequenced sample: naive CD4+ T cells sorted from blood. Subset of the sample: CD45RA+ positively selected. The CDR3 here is CASSPDRGGSYTEAFF. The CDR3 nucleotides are TGCGCCAGCAGCCCCGACCGGGGGGGCTCGTACACTGAAGCTTTCTTT. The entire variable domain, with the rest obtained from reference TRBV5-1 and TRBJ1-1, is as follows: KAGVTQTPRYLIKTRGQQVTLSCSPISGHRSVSWYQQTPGQGLQFLFEYFSETQRNKGNFPGRFSGRQFSNSRSEMNVSTLELGDSALYLCASSPDRGGSYTEAFFGQGTRLTVV.